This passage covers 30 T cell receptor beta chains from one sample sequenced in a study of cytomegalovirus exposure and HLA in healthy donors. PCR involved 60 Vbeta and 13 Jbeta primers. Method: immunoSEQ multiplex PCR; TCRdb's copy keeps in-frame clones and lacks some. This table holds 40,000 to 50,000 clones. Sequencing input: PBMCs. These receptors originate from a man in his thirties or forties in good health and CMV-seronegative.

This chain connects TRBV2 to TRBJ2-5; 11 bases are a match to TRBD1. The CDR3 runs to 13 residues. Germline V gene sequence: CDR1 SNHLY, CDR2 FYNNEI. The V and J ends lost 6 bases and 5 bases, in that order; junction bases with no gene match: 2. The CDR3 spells CASSRDRGETQYF. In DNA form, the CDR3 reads TGTGCCAGCAGCCGGGACAGGGGGGAGACCCAGTACTTC. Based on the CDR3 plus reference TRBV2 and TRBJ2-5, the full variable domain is EPEVTQTPSHQVTQMGQEVILRCVPISNHLYFYWYRQILGQKVEFLVSFYNNEISEKSEIFDDQFSVERPDGSNFTLKIRSTKLEDSAMYFCASSRDRGETQYFGPGTRLLVL.

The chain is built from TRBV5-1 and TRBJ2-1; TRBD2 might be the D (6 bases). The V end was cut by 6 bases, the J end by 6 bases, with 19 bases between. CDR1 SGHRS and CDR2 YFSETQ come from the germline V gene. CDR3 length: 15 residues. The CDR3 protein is CASTLGTYPGNEQFF. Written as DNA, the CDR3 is TGCGCCAGCACTCTCGGGACTTACCCAGGCAATGAGCAGTTCTTC.

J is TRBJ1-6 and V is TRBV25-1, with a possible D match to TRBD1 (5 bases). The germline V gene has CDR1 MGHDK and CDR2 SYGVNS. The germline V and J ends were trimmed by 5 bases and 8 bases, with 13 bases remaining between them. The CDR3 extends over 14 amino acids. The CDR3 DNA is TGTGCCAGCAGTACCTGGGGCTCTGATTCACCCCTCCACTTT. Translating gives CASSTWGSDSPLHF.

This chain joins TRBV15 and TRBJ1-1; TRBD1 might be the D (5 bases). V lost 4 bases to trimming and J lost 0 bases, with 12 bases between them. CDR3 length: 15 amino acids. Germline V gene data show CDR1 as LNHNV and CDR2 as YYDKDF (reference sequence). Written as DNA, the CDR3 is TGTGCCACCAGCATTGACAGAAGTTTGAACACTGAAGCTTTCTTT. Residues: CATSIDRSLNTEAFF.

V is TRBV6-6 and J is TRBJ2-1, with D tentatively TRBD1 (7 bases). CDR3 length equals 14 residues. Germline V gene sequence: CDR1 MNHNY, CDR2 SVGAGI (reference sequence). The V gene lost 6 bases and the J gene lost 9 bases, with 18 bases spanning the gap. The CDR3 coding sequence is TGTGCCAGCAGCCGGCCCAGGGGGGAAGGTGAGCAGTTCTTC. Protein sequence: CASSRPRGEGEQFF.

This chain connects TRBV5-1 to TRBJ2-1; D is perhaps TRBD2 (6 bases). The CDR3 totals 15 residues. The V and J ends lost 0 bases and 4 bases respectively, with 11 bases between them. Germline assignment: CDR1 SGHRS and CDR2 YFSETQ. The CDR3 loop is CASSLVGGRYNEQFF. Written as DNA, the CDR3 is TGCGCCAGCAGCTTGGTGGGAGGCCGATACAATGAGCAGTTCTTC.

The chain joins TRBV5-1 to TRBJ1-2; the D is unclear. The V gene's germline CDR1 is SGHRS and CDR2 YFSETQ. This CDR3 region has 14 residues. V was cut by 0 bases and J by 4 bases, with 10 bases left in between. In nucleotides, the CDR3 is TGCGCCAGCAGCTTGGCCCCCGTCGGCTATGGCTACACCTTC. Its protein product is CASSLAPVGYGYTF.

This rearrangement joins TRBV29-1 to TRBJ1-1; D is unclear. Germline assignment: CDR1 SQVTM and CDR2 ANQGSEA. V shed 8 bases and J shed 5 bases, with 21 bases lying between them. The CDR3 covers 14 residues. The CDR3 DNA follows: TGCAGCCACACTAGACCCCTTGGGAGGACTGAAGCTTTCTTT. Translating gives CSHTRPLGRTEAFF.

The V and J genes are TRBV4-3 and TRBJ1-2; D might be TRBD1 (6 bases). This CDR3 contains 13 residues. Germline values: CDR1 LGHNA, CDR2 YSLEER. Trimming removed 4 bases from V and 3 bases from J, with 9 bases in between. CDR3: CASSPHRDYGYTF. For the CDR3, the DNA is TGCGCCAGCAGCCCCCACAGGGACTATGGCTACACCTTC.

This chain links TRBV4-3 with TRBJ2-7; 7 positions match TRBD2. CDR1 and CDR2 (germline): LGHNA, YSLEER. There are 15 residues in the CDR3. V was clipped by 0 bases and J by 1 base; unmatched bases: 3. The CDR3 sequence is CASSQDRTRSYEQYF. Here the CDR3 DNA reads TGCGCCAGCAGCCAAGATCGGACTAGGTCCTACGAGCAGTACTTC.

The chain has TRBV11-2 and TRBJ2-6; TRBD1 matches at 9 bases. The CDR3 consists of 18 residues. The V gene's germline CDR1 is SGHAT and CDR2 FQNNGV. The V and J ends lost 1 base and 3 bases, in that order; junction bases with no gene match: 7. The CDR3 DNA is TGTGCCAGCAGCTTAGGGGGGACAGGGTTCCTTGGGGCCAACGTCCTGACTTTC. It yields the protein CASSLGGTGFLGANVLTF.

The CDR3 region is CASSSDRGGDGSYNSPLHF. CDR3 DNA: TGTGCCAGCAGCTCGGACAGGGGGGGCGATGGCTCCTATAATTCACCCCTCCACTTT. This chain joins TRBV5-8 and TRBJ1-6; 10 positions agree with TRBD1. V shed 3 bases and J 0 bases; nucleotides not matched to a gene: 9. This CDR3 is built from 19 residues. Germline loops: CDR1 SGHTS, CDR2 YDEGEE.

The CDR3 loop is CAWSVAAGRTGELFF. The CDR3 DNA follows: TGTGCCTGGAGTGTAGCGGCGGGACGCACCGGGGAGCTGTTTTTT. The gene calls are TRBV30 and TRBJ2-2; TRBD2 is a possible D gene (6 bases). The CDR3 runs 15 residues. V was clipped by 0 bases and J by 4 bases, with 12 bases between them. Germline V gene lookup returns CDR1 GTSNPN and CDR2 SVGIG (reference sequence). Using reference TRBV30 and TRBJ2-2 for the parts outside the CDR3, the full variable domain is SQTIHQWPATLVQPVGSPLSLECTVEGTSNPNLYWYRQAAGRGLQLLFYSVGIGQISSEVPQNLSASRPQDRQFILSSKKLLLSDSGFYLCAWSVAAGRTGELFFGEGSRLTVL.

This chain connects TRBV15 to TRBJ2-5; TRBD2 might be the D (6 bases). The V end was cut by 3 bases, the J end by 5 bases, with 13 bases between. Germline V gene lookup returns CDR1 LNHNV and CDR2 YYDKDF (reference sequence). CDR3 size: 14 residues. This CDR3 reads CATSREEGRETQYF. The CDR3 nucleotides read TGTGCCACCAGCAGGGAGGAGGGCCGGGAGACCCAGTACTTC.

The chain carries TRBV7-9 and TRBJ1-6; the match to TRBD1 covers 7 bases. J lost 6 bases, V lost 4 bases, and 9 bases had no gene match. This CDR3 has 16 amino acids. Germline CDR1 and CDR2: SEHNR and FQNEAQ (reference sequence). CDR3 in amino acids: CASSSTTGAGNSPLHF. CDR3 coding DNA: TGTGCCAGCAGCTCCACCACAGGGGCGGGTAATTCACCCCTCCACTTT.

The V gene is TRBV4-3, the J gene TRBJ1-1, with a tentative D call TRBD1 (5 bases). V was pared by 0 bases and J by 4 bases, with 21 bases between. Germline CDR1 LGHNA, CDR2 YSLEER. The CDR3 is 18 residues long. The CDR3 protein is CASSQEGYDKRGGTEAFF. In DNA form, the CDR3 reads TGCGCCAGCAGCCAAGAGGGATACGATAAGAGGGGAGGCACTGAAGCTTTCTTT.

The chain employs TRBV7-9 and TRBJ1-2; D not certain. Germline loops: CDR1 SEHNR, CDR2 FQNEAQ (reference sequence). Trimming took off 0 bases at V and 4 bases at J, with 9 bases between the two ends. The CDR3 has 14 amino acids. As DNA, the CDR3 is TGTGCCAGCAGCTTAGCATCACCGGGCTATGGCTACACCTTC. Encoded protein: CASSLASPGYGYTF.

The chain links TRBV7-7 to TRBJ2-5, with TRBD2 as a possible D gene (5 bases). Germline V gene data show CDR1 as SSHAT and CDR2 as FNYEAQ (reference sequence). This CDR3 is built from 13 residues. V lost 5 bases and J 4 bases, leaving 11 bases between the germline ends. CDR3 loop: CASSPAGLETQYF. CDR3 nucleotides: TGTGCCAGCAGCCCGGCGGGTCTAGAGACCCAGTACTTC.

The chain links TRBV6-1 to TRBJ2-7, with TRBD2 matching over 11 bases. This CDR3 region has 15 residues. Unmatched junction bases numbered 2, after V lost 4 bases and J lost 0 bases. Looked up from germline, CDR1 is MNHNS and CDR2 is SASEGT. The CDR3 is CASSVLAGGSYEQYF. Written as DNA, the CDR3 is TGTGCCAGCAGTGTGCTAGCGGGAGGCTCCTACGAGCAGTACTTC.

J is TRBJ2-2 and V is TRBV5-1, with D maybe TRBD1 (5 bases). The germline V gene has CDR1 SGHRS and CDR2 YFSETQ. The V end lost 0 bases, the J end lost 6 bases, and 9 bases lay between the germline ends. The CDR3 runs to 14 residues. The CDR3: CASSLVGAAGELFF. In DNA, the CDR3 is TGCGCCAGCAGCTTGGTAGGGGCGGCCGGGGAGCTGTTTTTT.

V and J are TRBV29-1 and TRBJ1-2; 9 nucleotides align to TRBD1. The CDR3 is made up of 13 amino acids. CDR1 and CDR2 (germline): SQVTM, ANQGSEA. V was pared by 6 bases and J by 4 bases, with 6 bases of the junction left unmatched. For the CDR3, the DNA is TGCAGCGTCGAGGGACAGGGAGGCTATGGCTACACCTTC. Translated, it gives CSVEGQGGYGYTF.

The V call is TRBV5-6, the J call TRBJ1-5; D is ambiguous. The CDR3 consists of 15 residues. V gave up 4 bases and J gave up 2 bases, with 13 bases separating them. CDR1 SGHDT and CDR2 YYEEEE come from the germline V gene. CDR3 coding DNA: TGTGCCAGCAGCCTTCGGGGTGGGGGCAATCAGCCCCAGCATTTT. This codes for CASSLRGGGNQPQHF.

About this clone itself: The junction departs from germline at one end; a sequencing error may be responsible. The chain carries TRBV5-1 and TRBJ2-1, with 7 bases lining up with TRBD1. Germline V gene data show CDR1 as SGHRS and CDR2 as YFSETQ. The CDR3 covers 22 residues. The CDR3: CASSLAGFQGQSTKSSDNEQFF. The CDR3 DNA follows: TGCGCCAGCAGCTTGGCCGGGTTTCAGGGACAGTCGACCAAGAGCTCCGACAATGAGCAGTTCTTC.

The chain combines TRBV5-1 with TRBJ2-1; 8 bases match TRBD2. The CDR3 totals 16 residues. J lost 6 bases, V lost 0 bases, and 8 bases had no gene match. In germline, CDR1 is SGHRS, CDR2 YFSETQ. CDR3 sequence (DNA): TGCGCCAGCAGCTTGGGACTAGCGACTAACTCCAATGAGCAGTTCTTC. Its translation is CASSLGLATNSNEQFF.

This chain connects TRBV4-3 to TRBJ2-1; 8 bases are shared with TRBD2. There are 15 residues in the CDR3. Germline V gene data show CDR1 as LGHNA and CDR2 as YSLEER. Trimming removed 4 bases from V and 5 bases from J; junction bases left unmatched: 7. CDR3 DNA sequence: TGCGCCAGCAGCCGGAGCGGGAGCCCCGACAATGAGCAGTTCTTC. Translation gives CASSRSGSPDNEQFF.

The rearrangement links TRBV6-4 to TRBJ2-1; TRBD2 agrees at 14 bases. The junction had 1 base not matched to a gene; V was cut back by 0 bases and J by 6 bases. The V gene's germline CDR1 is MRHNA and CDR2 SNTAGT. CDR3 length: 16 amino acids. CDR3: CASSDSGTSGSNEQFF. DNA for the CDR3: TGTGCCAGCAGTGACTCCGGGACTAGCGGGAGCAATGAGCAGTTCTTC.

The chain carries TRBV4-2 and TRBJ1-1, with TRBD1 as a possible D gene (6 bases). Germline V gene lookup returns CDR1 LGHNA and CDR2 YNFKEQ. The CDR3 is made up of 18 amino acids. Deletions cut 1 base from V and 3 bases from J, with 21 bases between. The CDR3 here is CASSQGTQGRSGDTEAFF. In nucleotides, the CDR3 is TGTGCCAGCAGCCAAGGAACGCAGGGGCGGAGTGGCGACACTGAAGCTTTCTTT.

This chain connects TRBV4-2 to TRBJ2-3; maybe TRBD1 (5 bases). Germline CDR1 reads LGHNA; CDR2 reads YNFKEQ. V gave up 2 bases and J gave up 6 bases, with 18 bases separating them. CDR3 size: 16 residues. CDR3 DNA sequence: TGTGCCAGCAGCCAACCTGGGCTACAGGTTTTGGATACGCAGTATTTT. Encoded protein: CASSQPGLQVLDTQYF.

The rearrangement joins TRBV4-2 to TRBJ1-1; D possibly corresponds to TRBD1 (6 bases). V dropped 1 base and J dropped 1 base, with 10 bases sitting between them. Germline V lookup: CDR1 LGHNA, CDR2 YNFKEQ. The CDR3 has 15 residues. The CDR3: CASSQVAGENTEAFF. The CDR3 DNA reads TGTGCCAGCAGCCAAGTTGCAGGGGAGAACACTGAAGCTTTCTTT.

CDR3 in DNA: TGTGCCAGTAGTATAGATGGGGGCAGGGGGGTACGGGACCCATACAATGAGCAGTTCTTC. The encoded protein is CASSIDGGRGVRDPYNEQFF. This chain links TRBV19 with TRBJ2-1, with D perhaps matching TRBD1 (7 bases). CDR1 is LNHDA, CDR2 SQIVND, per germline (reference sequence). This CDR3 is built from 20 residues. The V and J ends lost 0 bases and 4 bases respectively, with 25 bases between them.